This T cell receptor beta chain was found in a study of control samples from healthy donors and cancer patients. Measured with immunoSEQ multiplex PCR; TCRdb has only the in-frame clones, and not every one. The sample lists around 200,000 clones; 90% to 95% were seen once. The CDR3 contains 13 residues. V lost 0 bases and J lost 3, with 6 bases in between. CDR1 is MGHRA and CDR2 is YSYEKL in the germline V gene. V is TRBV4-1 and J is TRBJ2-7; D is unresolved. This receptor was identified in a man between 18 and 35 years old in good health. Sequencing input: blood. The CDR3 sequence: CASSQERSYEQYF. The CDR3 nucleotides read TGCGCCAGCAGCCAAGAGAGGAGCTACGAGCAGTACTTC.